The subject of this entry is one T cell receptor beta chain. Its cognate antigen is unknown. This sample was included in a study of graft-versus-host responses after intestinal transplantation. About the study: The recipients all started with anti-thymocyte globulin induction and then took tacrolimus and steroids for about three years.

In germline, CDR1 is MDHEN, CDR2 SYDVKM. After removal of 3 bases from V and 5 bases from J, the junction contained 0 bases not matched to a gene. This CDR3 is built from 13 residues. Whole-study results and caveats: In patients with graft-donor T cell macrochimerism, allograft graft-versus-host to host-versus-graft clonal ratios were high.

Assay used: immunoSEQ multiplex PCR; TCRdb lists only in-frame clones, some missing. Among some 130,000 clones listed, approximately 95% were seen once. The chain joins TRBV28 to TRBJ1-2; 10 bases line up with TRBD1. This TCR came from a human donor who received an intestinal transplant. Sequenced material: unstimulated CD4+ T cells sorted from spleen or lymph node cells, taken before intestinal transplant. The chain's CDR3 is CASSLDRGYGYTF. In DNA form, the CDR3 reads TGTGCCAGCAGTTTGGACAGGGGGTATGGCTACACCTTC.